A selection of T cell receptor beta chains follows, all from one sample in a study of beta chain features in type 1 diabetes. The data were produced by immunoSEQ multiplex PCR, yet TCRdb's version contains in-frame clones alone and is incomplete. The sample holds around 600,000 clones, roughly an eighth seen once. Sequenced material: naive CD4+ T cells from blood. These receptor sequences come from a young man with type 1 diabetes. Each CDR3 is given with its conserved first and last residue. Fields, in order: CDR3 protein, V gene, D gene. D genes are given only for firm matches.

CDR3aa: CASTSSSETQYF; v_gene: TRBV6-1; d_gene: .
CDR3aa: CASILYTEAFF; v_gene: TRBV6-1; d_gene: .
CDR3aa: CASSQKGLARGYTF; v_gene: TRBV4-3; d_gene: .
CDR3aa: CASSRGGELFF; v_gene: TRBV25-1; d_gene: .
CDR3aa: CASSIRYEQYF; v_gene: TRBV5-6; d_gene: .
CDR3aa: CASSLAAGANTGELFF; v_gene: TRBV7-2; d_gene: TRBD2
CDR3aa: CAISELAGGTDTQYF; v_gene: TRBV10-3; d_gene: .
CDR3aa: CASSQDGRVAQPQHF; v_gene: TRBV4-1; d_gene: .
CDR3aa: CASSYRNYGYTF; v_gene: TRBV6-5; d_gene: .
CDR3aa: CASSPEGSLSSSYEQYF; v_gene: TRBV18; d_gene: .
CDR3aa: CASSSAAQSTDTQYF; v_gene: TRBV25-1; d_gene: .
CDR3aa: CASSRADYGYTF; v_gene: TRBV4-2; d_gene: .
CDR3aa: CASSFERGIHQPQHF; v_gene: TRBV7-2; d_gene: .
CDR3aa: CASKLREEGTDTQYF; v_gene: TRBV19; d_gene: .
CDR3aa: CSVELNYGYTF; v_gene: TRBV29-1; d_gene: .